Shown below are 2 T cell receptor beta chains from a single sample sequenced in a study of early T cells in non-severe SARS-CoV-2 infection. TCRdb analysed the 5' RACE reads with MiXCR anew, one entry per CDR3 protein. This sample has under 20,000 distinct CDR3 sequences, with 4.5% to 6.5% found just once. Sequenced input: whole blood. The receptors here all came from an adult who was a healthcare worker with PCR-confirmed SARS-CoV-2 infection or an uninfected control (not recorded which).

This clonotype has a count of ten or more. The genes are TRBV6-5 and TRBJ2-1; 8 nucleotides align to TRBD2. The CDR3 sequence is 14 residues long. Trimming removed 6 bases from V and 3 bases from J; junction bases left unmatched: 4. The germline CDR1 and CDR2 sequences are MNHEY and SVGAGI. CDR3 nucleotides: TGTGCCAGCAGACGGGAGGGGGGCTACAATGAGCAGTTCTTC. Protein product: CASRREGGYNEQFF.

The chain employs TRBV5-5 and TRBJ2-7; D perhaps matches TRBD1 (5 bases). The V gene lost 0 bases and the J gene lost 2 bases, with 15 bases spanning the gap. CDR1 is SGHKS, CDR2 YYEKEE, per germline (reference sequence). The CDR3 has 16 amino acids. The CDR3 bases are TGTGCCAGCAGCTTGGGGGATAACAGGCTAGCCTACGAGCAGTACTTC. Its protein product is CASSLGDNRLAYEQYF. Together with reference TRBV5-5 and TRBJ2-7, the CDR3 gives the full variable domain: DAGVTQSPTHLIKTRGQQVTLRCSPISGHKSVSWYQQVLGQGPQFIFQYYEKEERGRGNFPDRFSARQFPNYSSELNVNALLLGDSALYLCASSLGDNRLAYEQYFGPGTRLTVT.